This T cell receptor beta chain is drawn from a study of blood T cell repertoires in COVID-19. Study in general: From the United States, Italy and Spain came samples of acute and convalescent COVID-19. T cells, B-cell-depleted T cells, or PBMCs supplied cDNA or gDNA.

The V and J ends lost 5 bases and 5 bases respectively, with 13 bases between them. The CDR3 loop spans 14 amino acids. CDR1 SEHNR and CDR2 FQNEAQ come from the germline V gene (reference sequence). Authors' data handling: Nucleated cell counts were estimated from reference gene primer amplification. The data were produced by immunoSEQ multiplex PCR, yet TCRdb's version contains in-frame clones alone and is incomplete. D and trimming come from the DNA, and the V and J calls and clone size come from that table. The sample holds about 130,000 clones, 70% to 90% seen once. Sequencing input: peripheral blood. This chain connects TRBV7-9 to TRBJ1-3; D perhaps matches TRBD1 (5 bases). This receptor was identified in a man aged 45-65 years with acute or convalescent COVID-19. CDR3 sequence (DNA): TGTGCCAGCAGCCCGCGGACATCTAGAAACACCATATATTTT. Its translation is CASSPRTSRNTIYF.